The rows below give T cell receptor beta chains drawn from one sample of a study of blood T cells in healthy people across ages. Each CDR3 protein gets one entry after TCRdb re-called the 5' RACE reads with MiXCR. This table holds about 1.4 million distinct CDR3 sequences, around 59% found once. Specimen: blood. Every receptor here comes from a young man in good health. The CDR3 runs from the conserved cysteine through the conserved F or W. Each record gives: V gene, CDR3 protein.

V gene: TRBV6-4; CDR3 protein: CASSVKPNTGELFF
V gene: TRBV12-3/TRBV12-4; CDR3 protein: CASSRGTEYKPQHF
V gene: TRBV29-1; CDR3 protein: CSAPALSGRAGELFF
V gene: TRBV25-1; CDR3 protein: CASSGQGLPYEQYF
V gene: TRBV29-1; CDR3 protein: CSVEDGTETYEQYF
V gene: TRBV7-2; CDR3 protein: CASSLVGQGGGGYTF
V gene: TRBV2; CDR3 protein: CASKQGVETQYF
V gene: TRBV29-1; CDR3 protein: CSVSQGMGSDTQYF
V gene: TRBV20-1; CDR3 protein: CSARDRQDYYGYTF
V gene: TRBV29-1; CDR3 protein: CSVGGRSSETQYF
V gene: TRBV6-2/TRBV6-3; CDR3 protein: CASSWAGLNEQFF
V gene: TRBV6-1; CDR3 protein: CASSLIRGLSGELFF
V gene: TRBV12-3/TRBV12-4; CDR3 protein: CASSLTPEMGTEAFF
V gene: TRBV6-5; CDR3 protein: CASWRHNRPQHF
V gene: TRBV2; CDR3 protein: CASSEEGSSADTQYF
V gene: TRBV7-9; CDR3 protein: CASSPSEQETQYF
V gene: TRBV11-1; CDR3 protein: CASSLVIEETQYF
V gene: TRBV27; CDR3 protein: CASSALAGPDTQYF
V gene: TRBV7-9; CDR3 protein: CASSLGPRSDEQFF
V gene: TRBV6-5; CDR3 protein: CATNRQGPTDTQYF
V gene: TRBV29-1; CDR3 protein: CSVADAGQVETQYF
V gene: TRBV11-2; CDR3 protein: CASSIRDRYNEQFF